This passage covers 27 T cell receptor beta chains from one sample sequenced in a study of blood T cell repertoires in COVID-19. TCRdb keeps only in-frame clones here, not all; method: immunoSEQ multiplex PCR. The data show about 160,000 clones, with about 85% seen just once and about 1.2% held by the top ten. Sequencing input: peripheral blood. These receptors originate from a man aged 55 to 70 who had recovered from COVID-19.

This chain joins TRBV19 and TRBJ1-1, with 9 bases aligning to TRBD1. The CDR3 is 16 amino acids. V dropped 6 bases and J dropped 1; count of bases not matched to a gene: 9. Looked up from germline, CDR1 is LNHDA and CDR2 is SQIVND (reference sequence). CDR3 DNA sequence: TGTGCCAGTAGACGGGACAGGGAGCAGACGAACACTGAAGCTTTCTTT. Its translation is CASRRDREQTNTEAFF. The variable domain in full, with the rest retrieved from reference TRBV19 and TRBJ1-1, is DGGITQSPKYLFRKEGQNVTLSCEQNLNHDAMYWYRQDPGQGLRLIYYSQIVNDFQKGDIAEGYSVSREKKESFPLTVTSAQKNPTAFYLCASRRDREQTNTEAFFGQGTRLTVV.

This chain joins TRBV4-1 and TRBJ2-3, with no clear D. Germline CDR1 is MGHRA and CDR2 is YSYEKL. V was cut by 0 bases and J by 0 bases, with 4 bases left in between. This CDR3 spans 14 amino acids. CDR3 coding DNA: TGCGCCAGCAGCCAAGAAACTAGCACAGATACGCAGTATTTT. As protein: CASSQETSTDTQYF.

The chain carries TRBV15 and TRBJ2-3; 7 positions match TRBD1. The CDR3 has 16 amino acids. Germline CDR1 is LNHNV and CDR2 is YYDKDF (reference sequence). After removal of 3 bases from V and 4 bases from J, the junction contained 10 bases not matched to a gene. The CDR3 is CATSSLERGRADTQYF. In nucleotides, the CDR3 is TGTGCCACCAGCAGCCTAGAAAGGGGGCGGGCAGATACGCAGTATTTT.

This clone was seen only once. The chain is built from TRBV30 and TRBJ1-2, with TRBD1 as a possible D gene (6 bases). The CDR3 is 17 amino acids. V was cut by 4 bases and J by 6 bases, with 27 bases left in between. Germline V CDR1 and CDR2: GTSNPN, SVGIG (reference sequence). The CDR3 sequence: CAWILQKTGRGYDGYTF. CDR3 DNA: TGTGCCTGGATTCTTCAAAAAACAGGCAGGGGATACGATGGCTACACCTTC.

CDR3 sequence reads: CASRWTGGDEKLFF. The CDR3 region has the DNA TGTGCCAGTAGGTGGACAGGGGGTGATGAAAAACTGTTTTTT. The chain carries TRBV19 and TRBJ1-4; the match to TRBD1 covers 10 bases. The V segment lost 6 bases and the J segment 6 bases; nucleotides outside the gene matches: 4. CDR3 size: 14 residues. CDR1 and CDR2 from the germline V gene are LNHDA and SQIVND (reference sequence). The full variable domain, its missing parts supplied by reference TRBV19 and TRBJ1-4, is DGGITQSPKYLFRKEGQNVTLSCEQNLNHDAMYWYRQDPGQGLRLIYYSQIVNDFQKGDIAEGYSVSREKKESFPLTVTSAQKNPTAFYLCASRWTGGDEKLFFGSGTQLSVL.

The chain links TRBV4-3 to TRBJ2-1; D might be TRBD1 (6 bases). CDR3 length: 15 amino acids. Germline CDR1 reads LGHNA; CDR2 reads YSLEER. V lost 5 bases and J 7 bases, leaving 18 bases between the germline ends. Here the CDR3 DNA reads TGCGCCAGCAGCTTGGACAGATTAGGGGGTAATGAGCAGTTCTTC. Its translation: CASSLDRLGGNEQFF.

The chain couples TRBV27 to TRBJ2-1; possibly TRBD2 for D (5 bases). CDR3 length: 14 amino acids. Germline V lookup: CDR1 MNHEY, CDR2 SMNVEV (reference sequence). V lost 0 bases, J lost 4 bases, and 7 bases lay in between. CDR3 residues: CASSLSPGYNEQFF. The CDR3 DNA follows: TGTGCCAGCAGTTTATCGCCGGGGTACAATGAGCAGTTCTTC.

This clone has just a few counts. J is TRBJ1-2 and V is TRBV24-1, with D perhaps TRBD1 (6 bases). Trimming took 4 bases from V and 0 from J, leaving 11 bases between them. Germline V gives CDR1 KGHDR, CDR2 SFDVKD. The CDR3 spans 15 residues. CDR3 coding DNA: TGTGCCACCAGTGACGGACAGTTCTCTAACTATGGCTACACCTTC. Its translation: CATSDGQFSNYGYTF.

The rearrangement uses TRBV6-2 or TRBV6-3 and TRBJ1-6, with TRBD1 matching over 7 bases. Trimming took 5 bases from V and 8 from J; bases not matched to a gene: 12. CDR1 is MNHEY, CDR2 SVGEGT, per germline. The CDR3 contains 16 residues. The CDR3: CASSNSRGTVDSPLHF. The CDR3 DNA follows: TGTGCCAGCAGTAATTCCAGGGGGACAGTTGATTCACCCCTCCACTTT.

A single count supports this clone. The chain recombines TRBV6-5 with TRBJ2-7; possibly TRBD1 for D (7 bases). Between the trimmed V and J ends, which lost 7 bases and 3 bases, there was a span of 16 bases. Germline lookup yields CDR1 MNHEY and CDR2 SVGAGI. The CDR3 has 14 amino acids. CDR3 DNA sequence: TGTGCCAGCAAGCCGAGGAGGGGGCGCTACGAGCAGTACTTC. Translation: CASKPRRGRYEQYF.

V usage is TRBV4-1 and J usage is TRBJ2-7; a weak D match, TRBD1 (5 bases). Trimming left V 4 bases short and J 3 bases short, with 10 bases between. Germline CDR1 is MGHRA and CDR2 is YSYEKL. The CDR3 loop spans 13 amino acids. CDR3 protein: CASSLRQFYEQYF. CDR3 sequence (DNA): TGCGCCAGCAGCCTTCGACAGTTCTACGAGCAGTACTTC.

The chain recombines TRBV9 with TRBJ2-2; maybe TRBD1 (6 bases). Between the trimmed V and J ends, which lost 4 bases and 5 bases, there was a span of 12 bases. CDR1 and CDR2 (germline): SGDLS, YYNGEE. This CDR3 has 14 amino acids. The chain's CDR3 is CASSLITGTGELFF. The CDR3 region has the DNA TGTGCCAGCAGCCTCATCACAGGGACCGGGGAGCTGTTTTTT. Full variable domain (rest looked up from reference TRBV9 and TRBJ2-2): DSGVTQTPKHLITATGQRVTLRCSPRSGDLSVYWYQQSLDQGLQFLIQYYNGEERAKGNILERFSAQQFPDLHSELNLSSLELGDSALYFCASSLITGTGELFFGEGSRLTVL.

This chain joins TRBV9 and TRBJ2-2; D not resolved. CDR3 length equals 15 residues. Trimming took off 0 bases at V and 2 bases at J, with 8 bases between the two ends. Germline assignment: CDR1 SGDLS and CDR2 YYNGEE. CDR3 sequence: CASSVGADNTGELFF. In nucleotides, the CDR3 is TGTGCCAGCAGCGTAGGGGCTGATAACACCGGGGAGCTGTTTTTT.

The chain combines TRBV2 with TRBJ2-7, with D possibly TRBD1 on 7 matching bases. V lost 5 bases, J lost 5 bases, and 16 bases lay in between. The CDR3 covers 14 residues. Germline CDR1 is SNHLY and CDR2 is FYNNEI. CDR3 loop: CASSHQGGGHEQYF. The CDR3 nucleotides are TGTGCCAGCAGTCACCAGGGGGGCGGCCACGAGCAGTACTTC.

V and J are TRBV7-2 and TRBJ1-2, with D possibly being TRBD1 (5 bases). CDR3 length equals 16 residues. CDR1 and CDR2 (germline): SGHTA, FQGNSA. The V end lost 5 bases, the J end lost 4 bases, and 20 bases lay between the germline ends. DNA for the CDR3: TGTGCCAGCAGCCCCGTTGTAGGGGTCCCAAGCTATGGCTACACCTTC. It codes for CASSPVVGVPSYGYTF.

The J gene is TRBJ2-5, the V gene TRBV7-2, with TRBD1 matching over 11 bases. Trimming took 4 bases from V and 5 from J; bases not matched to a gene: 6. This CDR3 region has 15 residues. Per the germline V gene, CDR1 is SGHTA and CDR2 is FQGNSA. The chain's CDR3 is CASSSFGTGGETQYF. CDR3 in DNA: TGTGCCAGCAGCTCATTTGGGACAGGGGGGGAGACCCAGTACTTC.

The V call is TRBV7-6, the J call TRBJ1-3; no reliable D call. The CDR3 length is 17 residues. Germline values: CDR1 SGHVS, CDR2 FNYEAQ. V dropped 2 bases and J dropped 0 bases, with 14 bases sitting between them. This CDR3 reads CASSLSAGSFSGNTIYF. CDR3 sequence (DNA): TGTGCCAGCAGCTTATCGGCAGGCTCCTTCTCTGGAAACACCATATATTTT.

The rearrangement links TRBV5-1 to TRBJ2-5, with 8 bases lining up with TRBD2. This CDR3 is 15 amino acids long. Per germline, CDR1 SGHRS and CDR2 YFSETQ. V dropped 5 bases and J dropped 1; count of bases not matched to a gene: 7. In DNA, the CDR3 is TGCGCCAGCAGGTTTGCGGGGGGCGCCCAAGAGACCCAGTACTTC. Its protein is CASRFAGGAQETQYF.

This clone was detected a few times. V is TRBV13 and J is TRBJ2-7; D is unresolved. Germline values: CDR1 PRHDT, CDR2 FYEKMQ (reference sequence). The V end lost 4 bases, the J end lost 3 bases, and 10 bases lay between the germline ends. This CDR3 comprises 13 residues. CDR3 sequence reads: CASSSNNNYEQYF. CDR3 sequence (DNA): TGTGCCAGCAGCTCAAACAACAACTACGAGCAGTACTTC. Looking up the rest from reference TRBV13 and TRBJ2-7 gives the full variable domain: AAGVIQSPRHLIKEKRETATLKCYPIPRHDTVYWYQQGPGQDPQFLISFYEKMQSDKGSIPDRFSAQQFSDYHSELNMSSLELGDSALYFCASSSNNNYEQYFGPGTRLTVT.

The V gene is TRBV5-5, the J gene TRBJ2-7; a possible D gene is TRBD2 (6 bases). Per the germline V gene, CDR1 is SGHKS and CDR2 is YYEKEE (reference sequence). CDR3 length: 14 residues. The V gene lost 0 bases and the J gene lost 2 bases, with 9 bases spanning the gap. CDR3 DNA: TGTGCCAGCAGCTTGGGGAGGGAACCCTACGAGCAGTACTTC. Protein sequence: CASSLGREPYEQYF.

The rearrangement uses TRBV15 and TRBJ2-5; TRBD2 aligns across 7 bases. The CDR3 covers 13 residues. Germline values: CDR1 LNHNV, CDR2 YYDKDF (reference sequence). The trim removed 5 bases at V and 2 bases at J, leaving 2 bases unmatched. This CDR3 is CATSLAVQETQYF. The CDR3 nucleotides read TGTGCCACCAGCCTAGCGGTTCAAGAGACCCAGTACTTC.

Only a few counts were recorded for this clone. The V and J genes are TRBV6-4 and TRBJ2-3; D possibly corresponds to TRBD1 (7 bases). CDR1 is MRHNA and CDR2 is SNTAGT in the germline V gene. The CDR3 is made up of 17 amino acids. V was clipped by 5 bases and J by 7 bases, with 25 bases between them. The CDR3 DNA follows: TGTGCCAGCAGTATAAACTTCAGGGGGGCCGACTCAAATACGCAGTATTTT. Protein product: CASSINFRGADSNTQYF.

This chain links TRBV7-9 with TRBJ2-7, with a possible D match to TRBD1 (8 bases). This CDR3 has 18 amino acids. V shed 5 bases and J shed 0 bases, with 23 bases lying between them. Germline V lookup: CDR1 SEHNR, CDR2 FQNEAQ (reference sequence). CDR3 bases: TGTGCCAGCAGCCACCAGGGGGGGGTAGGGACAGGCTCCTACGAGCAGTACTTC. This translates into CASSHQGGVGTGSYEQYF.

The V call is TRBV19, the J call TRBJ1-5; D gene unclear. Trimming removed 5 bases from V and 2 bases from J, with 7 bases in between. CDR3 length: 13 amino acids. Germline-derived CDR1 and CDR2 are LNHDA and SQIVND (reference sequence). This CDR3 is CASSLAGNQPQHF. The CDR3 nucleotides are TGTGCCAGTAGTTTAGCAGGCAATCAGCCCCAGCATTTT.

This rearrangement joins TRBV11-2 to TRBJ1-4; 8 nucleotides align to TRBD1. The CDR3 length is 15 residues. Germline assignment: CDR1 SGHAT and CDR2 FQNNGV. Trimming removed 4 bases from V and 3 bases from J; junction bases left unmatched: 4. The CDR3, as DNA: TGTGCCAGCAGCTGGCCGGGACAGGCTAATGAAAAACTGTTTTTT. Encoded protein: CASSWPGQANEKLFF.

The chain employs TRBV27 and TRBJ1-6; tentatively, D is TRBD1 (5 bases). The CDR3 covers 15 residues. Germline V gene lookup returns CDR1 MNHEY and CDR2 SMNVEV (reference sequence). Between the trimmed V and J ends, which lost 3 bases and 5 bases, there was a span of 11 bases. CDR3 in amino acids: CASSFGGRDNSPLHF. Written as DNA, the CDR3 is TGTGCCAGCAGTTTCGGGGGACGAGATAATTCACCCCTCCACTTT.

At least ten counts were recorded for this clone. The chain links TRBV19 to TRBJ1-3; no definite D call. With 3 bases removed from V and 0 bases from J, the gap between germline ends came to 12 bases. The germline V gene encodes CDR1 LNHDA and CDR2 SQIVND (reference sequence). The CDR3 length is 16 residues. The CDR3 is CASSIGLEISGNTIYF. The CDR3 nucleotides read TGTGCCAGTAGTATCGGGTTGGAGATCTCTGGAAACACCATATATTTT.